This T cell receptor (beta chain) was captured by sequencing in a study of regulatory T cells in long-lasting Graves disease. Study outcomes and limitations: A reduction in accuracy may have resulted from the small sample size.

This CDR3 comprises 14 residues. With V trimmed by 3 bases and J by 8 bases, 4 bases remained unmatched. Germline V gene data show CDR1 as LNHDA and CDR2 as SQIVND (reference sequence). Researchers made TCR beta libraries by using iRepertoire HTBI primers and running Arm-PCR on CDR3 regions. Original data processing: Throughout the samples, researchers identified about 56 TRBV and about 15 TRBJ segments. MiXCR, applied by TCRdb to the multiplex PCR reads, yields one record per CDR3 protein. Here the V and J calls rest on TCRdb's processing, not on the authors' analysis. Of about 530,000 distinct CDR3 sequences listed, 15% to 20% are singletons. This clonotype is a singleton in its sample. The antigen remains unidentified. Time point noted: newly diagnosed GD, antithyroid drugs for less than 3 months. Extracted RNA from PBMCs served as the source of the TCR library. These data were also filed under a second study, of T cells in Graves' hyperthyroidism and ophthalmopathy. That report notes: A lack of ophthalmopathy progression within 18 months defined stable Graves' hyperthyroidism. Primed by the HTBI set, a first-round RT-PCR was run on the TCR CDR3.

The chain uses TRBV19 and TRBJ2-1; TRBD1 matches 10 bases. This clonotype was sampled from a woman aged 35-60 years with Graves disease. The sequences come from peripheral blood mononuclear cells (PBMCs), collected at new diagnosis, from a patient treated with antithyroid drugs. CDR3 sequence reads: CASSISGTGDEQFF. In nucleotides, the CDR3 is TGTGCCAGTAGTATCTCCGGGACAGGGGATGAGCAGTTCTTC.